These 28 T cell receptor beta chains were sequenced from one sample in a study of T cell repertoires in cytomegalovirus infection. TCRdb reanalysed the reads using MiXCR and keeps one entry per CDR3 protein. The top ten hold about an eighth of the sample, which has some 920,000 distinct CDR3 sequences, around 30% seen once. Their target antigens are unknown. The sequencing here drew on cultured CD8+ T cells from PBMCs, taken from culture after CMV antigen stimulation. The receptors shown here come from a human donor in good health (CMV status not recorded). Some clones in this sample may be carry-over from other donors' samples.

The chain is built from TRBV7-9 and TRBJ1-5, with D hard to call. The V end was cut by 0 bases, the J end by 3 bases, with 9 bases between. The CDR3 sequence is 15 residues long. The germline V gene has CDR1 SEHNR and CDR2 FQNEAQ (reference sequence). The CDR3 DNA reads TGTGCCAGCAGCTTAGCAGGAGAAAACAATCAGCCCCAGCATTTT. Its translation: CASSLAGENNQPQHF.

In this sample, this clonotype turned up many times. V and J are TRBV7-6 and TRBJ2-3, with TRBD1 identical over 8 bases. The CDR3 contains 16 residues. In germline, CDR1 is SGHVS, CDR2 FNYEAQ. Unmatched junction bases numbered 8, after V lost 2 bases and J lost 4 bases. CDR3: CASSLSETGEADTQYF. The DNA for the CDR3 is TGTGCCAGCAGCTTATCCGAGACAGGGGAGGCAGATACGCAGTATTTT.

CDR3 bases: TGTGCCAGCAGTGAATTAATACAACGGGCCAATGAGCAGTTCTTC. It codes for CASSELIQRANEQFF. V is TRBV6-1 and J is TRBJ2-1, with no clear D. This CDR3 contains 15 residues. In germline, CDR1 is MNHNS, CDR2 SASEGT. Trimming cost V 2 bases and J 6 bases, with 14 bases left between them.

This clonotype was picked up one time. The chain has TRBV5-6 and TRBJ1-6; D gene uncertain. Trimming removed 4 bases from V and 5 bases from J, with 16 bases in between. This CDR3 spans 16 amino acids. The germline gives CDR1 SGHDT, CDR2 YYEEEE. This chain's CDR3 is CASSPGVRLDNSPLHF. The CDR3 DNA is TGTGCCAGCAGCCCTGGGGTCCGGTTGGATAATTCACCCCTCCACTTT.

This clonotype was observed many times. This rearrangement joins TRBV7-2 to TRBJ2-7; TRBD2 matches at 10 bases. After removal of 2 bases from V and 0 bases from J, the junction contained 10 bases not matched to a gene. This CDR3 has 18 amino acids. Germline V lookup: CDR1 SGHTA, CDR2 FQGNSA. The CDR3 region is CASSLWGSGGLYSYEQYF. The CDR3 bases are TGTGCCAGCAGCTTATGGGGTAGCGGGGGGCTTTACTCCTACGAGCAGTACTTC.

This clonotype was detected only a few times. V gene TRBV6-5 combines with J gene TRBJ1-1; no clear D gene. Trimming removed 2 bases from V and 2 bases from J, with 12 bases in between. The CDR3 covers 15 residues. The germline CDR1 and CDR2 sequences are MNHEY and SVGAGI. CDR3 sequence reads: CASSYEGMFNTEAFF. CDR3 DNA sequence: TGTGCCAGCAGTTACGAGGGCATGTTTAACACTGAAGCTTTCTTT.

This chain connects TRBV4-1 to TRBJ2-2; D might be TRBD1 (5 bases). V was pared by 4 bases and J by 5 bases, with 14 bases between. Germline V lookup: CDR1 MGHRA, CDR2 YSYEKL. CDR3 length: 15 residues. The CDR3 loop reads CASSLLTDKTGELFF. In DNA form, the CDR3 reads TGCGCCAGCAGCCTCTTGACAGATAAAACCGGGGAGCTGTTTTTT.

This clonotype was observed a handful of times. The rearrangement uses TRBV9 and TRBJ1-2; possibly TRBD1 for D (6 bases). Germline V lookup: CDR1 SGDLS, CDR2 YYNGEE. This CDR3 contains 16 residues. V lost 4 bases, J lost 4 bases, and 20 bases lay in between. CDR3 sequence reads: CASSISRDMGSYGYTF. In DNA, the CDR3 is TGTGCCAGCAGCATCTCCCGGGACATGGGATCCTATGGCTACACCTTC.

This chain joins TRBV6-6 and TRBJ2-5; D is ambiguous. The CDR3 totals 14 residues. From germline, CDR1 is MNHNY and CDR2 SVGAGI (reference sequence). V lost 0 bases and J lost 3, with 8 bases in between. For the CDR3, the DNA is TGTGCCAGCAGTTACTCGATCGGAGAAGAGACCCAGTACTTC. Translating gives CASSYSIGEETQYF.

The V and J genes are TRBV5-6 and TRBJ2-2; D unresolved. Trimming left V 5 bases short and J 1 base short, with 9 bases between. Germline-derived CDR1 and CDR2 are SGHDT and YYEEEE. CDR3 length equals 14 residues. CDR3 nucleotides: TGTGCCAGCAGTTCGGAGCTGAACACCGGGGAGCTGTTTTTT. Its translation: CASSSELNTGELFF.

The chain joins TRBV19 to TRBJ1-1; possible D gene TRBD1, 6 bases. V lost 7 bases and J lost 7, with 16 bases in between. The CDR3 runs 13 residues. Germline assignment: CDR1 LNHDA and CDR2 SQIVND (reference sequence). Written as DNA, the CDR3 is TGTGCCAGTAAGGCGGGGGGGGCAAGTGAAGCTTTCTTT. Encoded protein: CASKAGGASEAFF.

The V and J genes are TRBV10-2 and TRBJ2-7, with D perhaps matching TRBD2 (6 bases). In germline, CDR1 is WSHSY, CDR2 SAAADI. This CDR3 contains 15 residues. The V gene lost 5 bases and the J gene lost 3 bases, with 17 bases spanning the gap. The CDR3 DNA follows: TGCGCCAGCAGTCCCTCGGGAGCGGCCCACTACGAGCAGTACTTC. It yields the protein CASSPSGAAHYEQYF.

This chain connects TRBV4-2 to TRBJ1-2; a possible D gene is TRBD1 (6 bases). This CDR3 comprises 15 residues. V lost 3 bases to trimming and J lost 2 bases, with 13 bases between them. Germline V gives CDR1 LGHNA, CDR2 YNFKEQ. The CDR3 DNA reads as TGTGCCAGCAGCCAGGACAGTCCCGAAAACTATGGCTACACCTTC. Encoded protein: CASSQDSPENYGYTF.

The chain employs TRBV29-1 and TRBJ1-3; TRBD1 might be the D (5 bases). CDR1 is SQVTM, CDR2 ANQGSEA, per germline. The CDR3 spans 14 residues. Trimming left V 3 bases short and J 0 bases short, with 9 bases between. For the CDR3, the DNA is TGCAGCGTTGATGAGACAGTCTCTGGAAACACCATATATTTT. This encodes CSVDETVSGNTIYF.

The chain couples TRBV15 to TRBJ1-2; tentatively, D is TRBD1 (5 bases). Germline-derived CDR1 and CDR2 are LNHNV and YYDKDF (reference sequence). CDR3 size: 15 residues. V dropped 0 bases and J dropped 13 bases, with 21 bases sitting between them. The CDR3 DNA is TGTGCCACCAGCAGAGATACGGGGCTTACCATTCCCGTCACCTTC. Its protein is CATSRDTGLTIPVTF.

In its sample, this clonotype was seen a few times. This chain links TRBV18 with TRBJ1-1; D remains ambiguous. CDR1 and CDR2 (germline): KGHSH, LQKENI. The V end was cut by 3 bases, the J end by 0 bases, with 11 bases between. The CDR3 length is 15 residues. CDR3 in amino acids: CASSPEGRVNTEAFF. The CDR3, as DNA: TGTGCCAGCTCACCTGAGGGCCGCGTGAACACTGAAGCTTTCTTT.

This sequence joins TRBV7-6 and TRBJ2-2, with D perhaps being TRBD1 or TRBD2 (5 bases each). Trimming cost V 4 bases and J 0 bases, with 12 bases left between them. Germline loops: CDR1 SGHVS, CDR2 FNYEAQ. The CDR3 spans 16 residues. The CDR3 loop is CASSSPGHANTGELFF. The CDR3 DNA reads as TGTGCCAGCAGCTCCCCGGGGCACGCGAACACCGGGGAGCTGTTTTTT.

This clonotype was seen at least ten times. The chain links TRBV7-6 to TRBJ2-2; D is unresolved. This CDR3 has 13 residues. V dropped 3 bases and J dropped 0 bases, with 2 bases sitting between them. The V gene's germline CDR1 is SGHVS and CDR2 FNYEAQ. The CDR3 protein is CASSFTNTGELFF. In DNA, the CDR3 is TGTGCCAGCAGCTTCACGAACACCGGGGAGCTGTTTTTT.

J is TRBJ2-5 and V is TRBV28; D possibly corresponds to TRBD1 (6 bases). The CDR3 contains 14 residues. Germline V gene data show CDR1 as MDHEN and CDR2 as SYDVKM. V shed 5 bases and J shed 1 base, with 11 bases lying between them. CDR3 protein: CASSGRTAQETQYF. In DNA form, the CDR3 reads TGTGCCAGCAGTGGAAGGACAGCCCAAGAGACCCAGTACTTC.

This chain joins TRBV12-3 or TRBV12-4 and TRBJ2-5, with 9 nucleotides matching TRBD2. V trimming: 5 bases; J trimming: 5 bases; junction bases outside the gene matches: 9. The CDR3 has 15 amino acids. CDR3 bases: TGTGCCAGCAGTCCTGAGGCGGGGGGGCAGGAGACCCAGTACTTC. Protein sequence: CASSPEAGGQETQYF.

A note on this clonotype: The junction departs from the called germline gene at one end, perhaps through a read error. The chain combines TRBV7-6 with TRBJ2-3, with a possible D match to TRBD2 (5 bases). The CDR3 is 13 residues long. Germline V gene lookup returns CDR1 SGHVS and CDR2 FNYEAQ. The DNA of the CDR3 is TGTGTCAGCCGCCGACCCACTAGTTATACGCAGTATTTT. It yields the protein CVSRRPTSYTQYF.

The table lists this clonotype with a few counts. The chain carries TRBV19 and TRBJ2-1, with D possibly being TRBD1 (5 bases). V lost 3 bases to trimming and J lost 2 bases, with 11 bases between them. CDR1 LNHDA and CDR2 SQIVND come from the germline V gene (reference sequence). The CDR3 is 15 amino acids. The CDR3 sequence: CASSIFLDTYNEQFF. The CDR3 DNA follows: TGTGCCAGTAGTATTTTTTTGGACACCTACAATGAGCAGTTCTTC.

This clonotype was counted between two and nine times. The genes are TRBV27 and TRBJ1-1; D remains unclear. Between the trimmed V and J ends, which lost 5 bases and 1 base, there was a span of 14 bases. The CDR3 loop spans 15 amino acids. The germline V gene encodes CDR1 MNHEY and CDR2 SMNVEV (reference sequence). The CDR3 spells CASSVDILGNTEAFF. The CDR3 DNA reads TGTGCCAGCAGTGTCGACATCCTCGGGAACACTGAAGCTTTCTTT.

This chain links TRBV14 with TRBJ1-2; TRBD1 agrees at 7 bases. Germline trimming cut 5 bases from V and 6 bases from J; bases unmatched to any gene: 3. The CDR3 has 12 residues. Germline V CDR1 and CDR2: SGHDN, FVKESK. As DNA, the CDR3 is TGTGCCAGCAGCAAGGGGGCGAATGGCTACACCTTC. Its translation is CASSKGANGYTF.

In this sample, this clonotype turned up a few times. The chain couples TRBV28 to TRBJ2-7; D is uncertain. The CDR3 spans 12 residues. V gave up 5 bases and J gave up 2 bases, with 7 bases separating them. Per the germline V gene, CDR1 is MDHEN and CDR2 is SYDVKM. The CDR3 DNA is TGTGCCAGCAGTCAAAGTCCCTACGAGCAGTACGTC. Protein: CASSQSPYEQYV.

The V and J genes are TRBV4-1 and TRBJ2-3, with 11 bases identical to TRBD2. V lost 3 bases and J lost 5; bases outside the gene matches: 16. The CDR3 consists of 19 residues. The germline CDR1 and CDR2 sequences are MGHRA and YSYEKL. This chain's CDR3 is CASSHDPLLSGGARDTQYF. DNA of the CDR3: TGCGCCAGCAGCCACGATCCTCTTCTTAGCGGGGGGGCGCGAGATACGCAGTATTTT.

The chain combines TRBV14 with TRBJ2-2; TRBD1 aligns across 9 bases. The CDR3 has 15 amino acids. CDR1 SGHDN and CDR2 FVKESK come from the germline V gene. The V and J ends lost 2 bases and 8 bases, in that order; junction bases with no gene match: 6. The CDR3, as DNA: TGTGCCAGCAGCCAACTACAGGGGGCGTTTGGGGAGCTGTTTTTT. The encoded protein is CASSQLQGAFGELFF.

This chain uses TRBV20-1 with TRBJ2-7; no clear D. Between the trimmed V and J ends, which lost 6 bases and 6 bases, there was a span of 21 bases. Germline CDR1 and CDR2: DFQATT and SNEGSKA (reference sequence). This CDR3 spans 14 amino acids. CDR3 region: CSAKDEPRHPEQYF. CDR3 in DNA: TGCAGTGCCAAAGACGAACCGAGGCACCCCGAGCAGTACTTC.